The source of this TCR beta chain is a study of shared clonotypes between healthy human individuals. The naive CD8 fraction comprised CD45RO-negative cells positively selected for CCR7 and excluded terminally differentiated effector memory CD45RA+ cells. Sequencing used immunoSEQ multiplex PCR; TCRdb keeps in-frame clones, though not all of them. The sample lists around 2.1 million clones; 90% to 95% were seen once. The CDR3 consists of 12 residues. Germline V gene sequence: CDR1 WSHSY, CDR2 SAAADI. Trimming cost V 8 bases and J 2 bases; bases outside gene matches: 1. Source material: naive CD8+ T cells from PBMCs. The sequence was obtained from a man in his late teens or twenties in good health. Some clones in this sample may be carry-over from other donors' samples. This chain links TRBV10-2 with TRBJ2-7, with 9 nucleotides matching TRBD2. In DNA form, the CDR3 reads TGCGCCAGCCTAGCGGGGACCTACGAGCAGTACTTC. Amino acid sequence: CASLAGTYEQYF.